This T cell receptor beta chain is drawn from a study of shared clonotypes between healthy human individuals. Findings and limits, study-wide: Sequencing of the sorted subsets was shown by rarefaction to be incomplete despite large depth.

The germline gives CDR1 SGHAT, CDR2 FQNNGV. Trimming shortened V by 5 bases and J by 7 bases, and 15 bases separated the two germline ends. The CDR3 is 14 residues long. The repertoire was sequenced with immunoSEQ multiplex PCR; TCRdb's copy has only in-frame clones and lacks some. Of some 2,100,000 clones in the sample, 95% were seen once. As regards this clone: Its antigen remains unidentified.

This receptor was identified in a man between 18 and 29 years old in good health. This chain joins TRBV11-2 and TRBJ2-1, with D possibly TRBD2 on 7 matching bases. The specimen sequenced was naive CD4+ T cells sorted from blood. Noted subset: CD45RA+ positively selected. CDR3 protein: CASSQQGGGNEQFF. As DNA, the CDR3 is TGTGCCAGCAGCCAGCAGGGAGGGGGGAATGAGCAGTTCTTC. The variable domain in full, completed from reference TRBV11-2 and TRBJ2-1, reads EAGVAQSPRYKIIEKRQSVAFWCNPISGHATLYWYQQILGQGPKLLIQFQNNGVVDDSQLPKDRFSAERLKGVDSTLKIQPAKLEDSAVYLCASSQQGGGNEQFFGPGTRLTVL.